A selection of T cell receptor beta chains follows, all from one sample in a study of post-analysis software for immune sequencing data. TCRdb re-derived calls from the PCR reads in MiXCR, one entry per CDR3 protein. The sample includes 740,000 or so distinct CDR3 sequences, approximately 53% seen only once; the top ten take approximately 4.5%. Sequences were obtained from blood. The source of these receptors is a girl aged 10 to 17 with multiple sclerosis. CDR3s include the opening cysteine and the closing phenylalanine or tryptophan. The D gene is left open where the match is weak. The size entry is marked missing in some rows and otherwise reads once, few, many or a size class.

size	D	V	J	length	DNA	CDR3
-	-	TRBV20-1	TRBJ2-3	12	TGCAGTGCTAGAGTGGGTTGGCATACGCAGTATTTT	CSARVGWHTQYF
-	-	TRBV4-1	TRBJ1-1	16	TGCGCCAGCAGCCAAGAACCGTCAGGACGTCAACGTAAAGCTTTCTTT	CASSQEPSGRQRKAFF
-	TRBD1	TRBV25-1	TRBJ2-1	15	TGTGCCAGCAGGCCTGCGACAGGGTCCCACAATGAGCAGTTCTTC	CASRPATGSHNEQFF
-	-	TRBV15	TRBJ2-5	15	TGTGCCACCAGCAGAGAAGGGGCAGTCCGGGAGACCCAGTACTTC	CATSREGAVRETQYF
-	TRBD2	TRBV5-1	TRBJ2-7	16	TGCGCCAGCAGCTTGTTGGGACTAGCGTCCACCTACGAGCAGTACTTC	CASSLLGLASTYEQYF
-	-	TRBV20-1	TRBJ1-2	13	TGCAGTGCTCAGAGGGATGCCAACTATGGCTACACCTTC	CSAQRDANYGYTF
-	-	TRBV2	TRBJ1-2	14	TGTGCCAGCAGTGAAGCTGCTGGGGCGGGGGGCTACACCTTC	CASSEAAGAGGYTF
few	TRBD2	TRBV5-1	TRBJ2-1	15	TGCGCCAGCAGCTACCTAGCGGGATACGACAATGAGCAGTTCTTC	CASSYLAGYDNEQFF
few	-	TRBV29-1	TRBJ2-1	13	TGCAGCGCCGCCCGGGCTAGCCACAATGAGCAGTTCTTC	CSAARASHNEQFF
-	-	TRBV20-1	TRBJ2-3	13	TGCAGTGCTGTTAGCGGCGCTGGAGATACGCAGTATTTT	CSAVSGAGDTQYF
-	-	TRBV6-1	TRBJ1-1	15	TGTGCCAGCAGTGAAGACGGCAGGGTCAGCACTGAAGCTTTCTTT	CASSEDGRVSTEAFF
few	-	TRBV20-1	TRBJ1-2	13	TGCAGTGCTAGGCAGGGCGAAATTTATGGCTACACCTTC	CSARQGEIYGYTF
-	-	TRBV29-1	TRBJ2-7	18	TGCAGCGTTGGGGATCATCTTTTGTTGGCGGGGCTCGCCTACGAGCAGTACTTC	CSVGDHLLLAGLAYEQYF
-	TRBD2	TRBV3-1	TRBJ2-1	17	TGTGCCAGCAGCCAAGACTTAGCGGGAGACGGGTACAATGAGCAGTTCTTC	CASSQDLAGDGYNEQFF
-	TRBD2	TRBV20-1	TRBJ2-7	14	TGCAGTGCAAGTTGGGTGGAGACTAGCGTCGAGCAGTACTTC	CSASWVETSVEQYF
-	-	TRBV12-3/TRBV12-4	TRBJ2-5	16	TGTGCCAGCAGTTTATCTGCGTTCGGGGGTAGAGAGACCCAGTACTTC	CASSLSAFGGRETQYF
-	TRBD2	TRBV7-9	TRBJ2-1	17	TGTGCCAGCAGCCAAGGACTAGCGGGGGGGCGGAGGAATGAGCAGTTCTTC	CASSQGLAGGRRNEQFF
-	-	TRBV20-1	TRBJ2-1	16	TGCAGTGCTAGAGATTATTTGCGGGGCCTCTACAATGAGCAGTTCTTC	CSARDYLRGLYNEQFF
-	-	TRBV12-3/TRBV12-4	TRBJ1-1	14	TGTGCCAGCAGTTTAGCGCGGGGCCCCACTGAAGCTTTCTTT	CASSLARGPTEAFF
few	TRBD2	TRBV20-1	TRBJ2-4	14	TGCAGTGCTAGACTAACTAGCGGGAGTGACATTCAGTACTTC	CSARLTSGSDIQYF
-	-	TRBV20-1	TRBJ2-3	12	TGCAGTGCTCGGAAGGAGGCAGATACGCAGTATTTT	CSARKEADTQYF
-	TRBD2	TRBV20-1	TRBJ2-3	15	TGCAGTGCTTCCATAGCGGGAGATACTTTTGATACGCAGTATTTT	CSASIAGDTFDTQYF
-	-	TRBV12-3/TRBV12-4	TRBJ2-3	13	TGTGCCAGCAGAAATACAGGGACGCATACGCAGTATTTT	CASRNTGTHTQYF
few	-	TRBV6-6	TRBJ2-1	16	TGTGCCAGCAGTTACCCTCAGGGACCCACGGGCAATGAGCAGTTCTTC	CASSYPQGPTGNEQFF
-	TRBD1	TRBV20-1	TRBJ2-7	13	TGCAGTGTCCGGACAGGGATAACCTACGAGCAGTACTTC	CSVRTGITYEQYF
-	TRBD2	TRBV12-3/TRBV12-4	TRBJ2-3	18	TGTGCCAGCAGTTCGCTAGAGGGACTAGCGGGAGGAGGTGATACGCAGTATTTT	CASSSLEGLAGGGDTQYF
-	-	TRBV20-1	TRBJ2-1	13	TGCAGTGCTAGGACCGATACCTACAATGAGCAGTTCTTC	CSARTDTYNEQFF
-	-	TRBV7-2	TRBJ2-5	14	TGCGCCAGCAGAAGACAAACAGGGCAAGAGACCCAGTACTTC	CASRRQTGQETQYF
-	-	TRBV19	TRBJ1-2	15	TGTGCCAGTAGTTCAAACAGGGAGGTCCGGTATGGCTACACCTTC	CASSSNREVRYGYTF
-	-	TRBV11-1	TRBJ2-2	16	TGTGCCAGCCAATCTTCTACCCAGGAGAACACCGGGGAGCTGTTTTTT	CASQSSTQENTGELFF
few	-	TRBV9	TRBJ1-5	15	TGTGCCAGCAGCCCGAGAGGGCAGAGCAATCAGCCCCAGCATTTT	CASSPRGQSNQPQHF
-	-	TRBV20-1	TRBJ2-3	16	TGCAGTGCTAGATTTGAGGGACCTCCCAGCACAGATACGCAGTATTTT	CSARFEGPPSTDTQYF
-	-	TRBV2	TRBJ1-1	13	TGTGCCAGCAGGGCAAGAGAGAACACTGAAGCTTTCTTT	CASRARENTEAFF
few	TRBD2	TRBV20-1	TRBJ2-7	15	TGCAGTGCTAGTTCGGTGGGAGGGAGCTCCTACGAGCAGTACTTC	CSASSVGGSSYEQYF
-	TRBD1	TRBV20-1	TRBJ2-5	16	TGCAGTGCTAGAGCGGGGGGACAGGGAGGTCGAGAGACCCAGTACTTC	CSARAGGQGGRETQYF
-	TRBD1	TRBV14	TRBJ2-3	16	TGTGCCAGCAGCGGGTATACCGGGACAGGCACAGATACGCAGTATTTT	CASSGYTGTGTDTQYF
-	-	TRBV5-6	TRBJ1-6	16	TGTGCCAGCAGCTTGTTAGGCCGTGACCGCAATTCACCCCTCCACTTT	CASSLLGRDRNSPLHF
few	TRBD2	TRBV5-1	TRBJ2-6	15	TGCGCCAGCAGGCGGGGGAGTTCTGGGGCCAACGTCCTGACTTTC	CASRRGSSGANVLTF
-	-	TRBV10-3	TRBJ1-5	13	TGTGCCACCAGTGCTAGGGTCTATCGGCCCCAGCATTTT	CATSARVYRPQHF
once	-	TRBV15	TRBJ1-6	15	TGTGCCACCAGCAGAGGACAGTTCGGGAATTCACCCCTCCACTTT	CATSRGQFGNSPLHF
-	TRBD1	TRBV5-1	TRBJ2-1	17	TGCGCCAGCAGCGCAACGACCGGGACAGGGGGCGTTTATGAGCAGTTCTTC	CASSATTGTGGVYEQFF
-	-	TRBV9	TRBJ1-1	13	TGTGCCAGTAGCCGGGGGCGGAACACTGAAGCTTTCTTT	CASSRGRNTEAFF
-	TRBD2	TRBV5-1	TRBJ2-1	12	TGCGCCAGCAGCTTGAATAGCGGGAGACAGTTCTTC	CASSLNSGRQFF
few	TRBD1	TRBV29-1	TRBJ2-1	12	TGCAGCGCGGACAGGGTACGCAATGAGCAGTTCTTC	CSADRVRNEQFF
-	-	TRBV7-2	TRBJ2-7	13	TGTGCCAGCAGCTTAGACCCCGGGTACGAGCAGTACTTC	CASSLDPGYEQYF
-	TRBD2	TRBV5-1	TRBJ2-7	15	TGCGCCAGCAGCCCCTTAGCGGGGGGGAACAATGAGCAGTACTTC	CASSPLAGGNNEQYF
-	-	TRBV5-4	TRBJ2-6	16	TGTGCCAGCAGCTGGGGTTCTAGCGTTGGGGCCAACGTCCTGACTTTC	CASSWGSSVGANVLTF
-	-	TRBV15	TRBJ2-5	15	TGTGCCATCAGGCTCGTAGGCTTCCGGAGGGAGACCCAGTACTTC	CAIRLVGFRRETQYF
once	TRBD1	TRBV2	TRBJ1-6	15	TGTGCCAGCAGTGATGACAGGGGACTAAATTCACCCCTCCACTTT	CASSDDRGLNSPLHF
few	TRBD2	TRBV11-2	TRBJ2-1	13	TGTGCCAGCAGCGTAGGACTAGCGGGAGTAAAGTTCTTC	CASSVGLAGVKFF
-	-	TRBV3-1	TRBJ1-4	13	TGTGCCAGCAGCCCCTCAACTAATGAAAAACTGTTTTTT	CASSPSTNEKLFF
few	-	TRBV29-1	TRBJ2-1	15	TGCAGCGTTGAAGGGGGTGAAGGCTCCTACAATGAGCAGTTCTTC	CSVEGGEGSYNEQFF
-	TRBD1	TRBV4-1	TRBJ1-1	17	TGCGCCAGCAGCCAAGAGTGGACCGGACAGGGCAGGGGAGAAGCTTTCTTT	CASSQEWTGQGRGEAFF
-	TRBD1	TRBV29-1	TRBJ2-7	12	TGCAGCGGAAGACAGGGGCCCTACGAGCAGTACTTC	CSGRQGPYEQYF
few	-	TRBV20-1	TRBJ1-1	13	TGCAGTGCTAGTTTGGCAGGGAACACTGAAGCTTTCTTT	CSASLAGNTEAFF